The T cell receptor beta chain described here comes from a study of cytotoxic CD8 clonotypes in ibrutinib-treated CLL. Findings and limits, study-wide: Circulating CD8+ T-cell counts were tracked by baseline clonality, which exceeded that of age-matched healthy donors.

As regards this clone: Its antigen remains unknown.

With 1 base clipped from V and 3 bases from J, the junction kept 1 base outside the gene matches. CDR1 is MGHDK and CDR2 is SYGVNS in the germline V gene. There are 15 residues in the CDR3. Generated by immunoSEQ multiplex PCR, the TCRdb table keeps only in-frame clones and is missing some. The sample lists approximately 330,000 clones, about 80% occurring once. Sequenced material: PBMCs, taken before ibrutinib treatment. The sequence derives from a human donor with chronic lymphocytic leukemia. The gene calls are TRBV25-1 and TRBJ2-7; TRBD2 agrees at 12 bases. CDR3 sequence reads: CASSESGLAGYEQYF. The CDR3 coding sequence is TGTGCCAGCAGTGAATCGGGACTAGCGGGCTACGAGCAGTACTTC.